This TCR beta chain was recovered during a study of T cells in Graves' hyperthyroidism and ophthalmopathy. Study summary: Pretreatment peripheral blood was obtained at initial diagnosis.

V was pared by 2 bases and J by 4 bases, with 6 bases of the junction left unmatched. Germline CDR1 reads SNHLY; CDR2 reads FYNNEI. The CDR3 sequence is 16 residues long. Diagnoses rested on clinical symptoms, serum thyroxine and TRAb, thyroid ultrasound and orbital computed tomography. The sample holds a few counts of this clonotype. TCR beta CDR3 regions were amplified from RNA transcripts. The TCR CDR3 first-round RT-PCR relied on the HTBI primer set. TCRdb re-called the multiplex PCR reads through MiXCR, storing one row per CDR3 protein. The data contain 550,000 to 700,000 distinct CDR3 sequences, about 15% of them singletons.

The genes are TRBV2 and TRBJ2-5; 11 bases agree with TRBD1. The sample consisted of blood. The clonotype comes from a woman aged 40 to 55 with Graves' ophthalmopathy. CDR3 nucleotides: TGTGCCAGCAGTGAACAGGACAGGGGGCTAGTAGAGACCCAGTACTTC. This encodes CASSEQDRGLVETQYF.